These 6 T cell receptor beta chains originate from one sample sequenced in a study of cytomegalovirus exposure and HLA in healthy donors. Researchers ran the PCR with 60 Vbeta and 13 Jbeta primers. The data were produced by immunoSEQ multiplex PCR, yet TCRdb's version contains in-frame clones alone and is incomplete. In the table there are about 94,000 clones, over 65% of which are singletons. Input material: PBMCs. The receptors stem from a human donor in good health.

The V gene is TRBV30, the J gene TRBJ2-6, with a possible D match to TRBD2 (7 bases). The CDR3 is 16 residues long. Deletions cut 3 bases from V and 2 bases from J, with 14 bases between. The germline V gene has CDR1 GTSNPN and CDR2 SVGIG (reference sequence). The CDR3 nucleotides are TGTGCCTGGAGCCAAAAGGGGGGGGCTGGGGCCAACGTCCTGACTTTC. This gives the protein CAWSQKGGAGANVLTF.

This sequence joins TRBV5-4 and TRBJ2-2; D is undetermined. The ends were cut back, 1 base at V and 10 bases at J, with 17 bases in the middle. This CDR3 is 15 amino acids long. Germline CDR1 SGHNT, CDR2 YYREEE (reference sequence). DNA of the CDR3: TGTGCCAGCAGCTTGCCCACCGGGTACGAAGAGGAGCTGTTTTTT. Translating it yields CASSLPTGYEEELFF.

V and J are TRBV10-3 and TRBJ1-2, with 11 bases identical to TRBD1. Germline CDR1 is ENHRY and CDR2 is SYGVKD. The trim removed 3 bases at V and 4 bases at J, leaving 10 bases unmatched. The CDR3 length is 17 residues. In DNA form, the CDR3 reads TGTGCCATCAGTGATTCGGGACAGGGGGTTTCGGCCTATGGCTACACCTTC. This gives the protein CAISDSGQGVSAYGYTF.

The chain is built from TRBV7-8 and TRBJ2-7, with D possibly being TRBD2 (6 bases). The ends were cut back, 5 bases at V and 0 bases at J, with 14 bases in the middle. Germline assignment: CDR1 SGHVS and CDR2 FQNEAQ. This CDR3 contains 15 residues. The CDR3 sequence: CASSPGTLSSYEQYF. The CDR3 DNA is TGTGCCAGCAGCCCGGGGACTTTAAGCTCCTACGAGCAGTACTTC.

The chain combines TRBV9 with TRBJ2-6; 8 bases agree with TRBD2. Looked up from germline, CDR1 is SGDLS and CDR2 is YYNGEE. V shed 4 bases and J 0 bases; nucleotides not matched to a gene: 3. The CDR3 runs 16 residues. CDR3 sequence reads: CASSSGGVSGANVLTF. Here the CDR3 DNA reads TGTGCCAGCAGCTCCGGGGGGGTCTCTGGGGCCAACGTCCTGACTTTC.

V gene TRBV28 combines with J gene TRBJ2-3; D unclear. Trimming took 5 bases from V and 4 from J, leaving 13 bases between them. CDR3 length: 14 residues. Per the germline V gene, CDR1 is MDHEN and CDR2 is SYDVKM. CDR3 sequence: CASSPRGGPDTQYF. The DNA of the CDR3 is TGTGCCAGCAGTCCCCGTGGTGGGCCAGATACGCAGTATTTT. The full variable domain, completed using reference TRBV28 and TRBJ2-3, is DVKVTQSSRYLVKRTGEKVFLECVQDMDHENMFWYRQDPGLGLRLIYFSYDVKMKEKGDIPEGYSVSREKKERFSLILESASTNQTSMYLCASSPRGGPDTQYFGPGTRLTVL.